The rows below give T cell receptor beta chains drawn from one sample of a study of blood T cell repertoires in COVID-19. Clones were read by immunoSEQ multiplex PCR, and TCRdb kept only the in-frame ones, dropping some. The data show 180,000 or so clones, around 83% seen once. The sample taken for sequencing was peripheral blood. The receptors come from a man between 18 and 35 years old with acute or convalescent COVID-19. Each CDR3 is given with its conserved first and last residue. The order of the fields is V gene, J gene, CDR3 protein.

V: TRBV30; J: TRBJ1-2; CDR3: CAGRDRANGYTF
V: TRBV10-1; J: TRBJ2-1; CDR3: CASSDDRTSGRSYNEQFF
V: TRBV9; J: TRBJ2-2; CDR3: CASSVAEGELFF
V: TRBV4-1; J: TRBJ2-5; CDR3: CASSQDRTPLQETQYF
V: TRBV14; J: TRBJ1-5; CDR3: CASSHSGNQPQHF
V: TRBV30; J: TRBJ1-1; CDR3: CAWSGGIPEAFF
V: TRBV9; J: TRBJ1-4; CDR3: CASSGQGGTNEKLFF
V: TRBV6-4; J: TRBJ2-2; CDR3: CASSSTSGGHTGELFF
V: TRBV5-1; J: TRBJ1-1; CDR3: CASSFGRGGTEAFF
V: TRBV3-1/TRBV3-2; J: TRBJ1-1; CDR3: CASSHLDRGEAFF
V: TRBV14; J: TRBJ2-5; CDR3: CASSTGETQYF
V: TRBV3-1/TRBV3-2; J: TRBJ1-3; CDR3: CASSQDGLSGNTIYF
V: TRBV18; J: TRBJ2-7; CDR3: CASSPDRVRYEQYF
V: TRBV5-1; J: TRBJ1-5; CDR3: CASSPTGMVIGQPQHF
V: TRBV27; J: TRBJ1-4; CDR3: CASHRTGGFATNEKLFF
V: TRBV19; J: TRBJ1-3; CDR3: CASSNGQHRNTIYF
V: TRBV5-4; J: TRBJ1-4; CDR3: CASSFIQGARYTNEKLFF
V: TRBV6-5; J: TRBJ2-1; CDR3: CASSYSARGGDNEQFF
V: TRBV6-1; J: TRBJ2-5; CDR3: CASSEDQRQETQYF
V: TRBV6-5; J: TRBJ1-2; CDR3: CASSYSRTGGGYGYTF
V: TRBV18; J: TRBJ1-5; CDR3: CASSPGQGWQPQHF
V: TRBV5-1; J: TRBJ1-4; CDR3: CASSVGGGNEKLFF
V: TRBV4-1; J: TRBJ1-2; CDR3: CASSRPDRDGNGYTF
V: TRBV19; J: TRBJ1-4; CDR3: CASSPNRALNEKLFF
V: TRBV6-5; J: TRBJ2-7; CDR3: CASRGTGREQYF
V: TRBV7-8; J: TRBJ1-6; CDR3: CASSETAGSSPLHF